Below, 18 T cell receptor beta chains from the same sample are listed, as sequenced in a study of long-term antiretroviral therapy in people with HIV. Assay version v3.0 of immunoSEQ was used, and it was run at survey level. TCRdb's copy holds only in-frame clones and misses some; the assay was immunoSEQ multiplex PCR. The sample lists some 22,000 clones, roughly 78% occurring once. The material was unsorted PBMCs, obtained 4.1 years after starting antiretroviral therapy. All receptors derive from a woman aged 40 to 50 with HIV.

This chain joins TRBV9 and TRBJ2-5, with a weak D call TRBD2 (7 bases). The CDR3 length is 15 residues. Germline CDR1 SGDLS, CDR2 YYNGEE. V lost 0 bases and J 4 bases, leaving 13 bases between the germline ends. In DNA, the CDR3 is TGTGCCAGCAGCGTAGGAGGGGGGGCTGTAGAGACCCAGTACTTC. It translates to CASSVGGGAVETQYF. Combining the CDR3 with reference TRBV9 and TRBJ2-5 gives the whole variable domain DSGVTQTPKHLITATGQRVTLRCSPRSGDLSVYWYQQSLDQGLQFLIQYYNGEERAKGNILERFSAQQFPDLHSELNLSSLELGDSALYFCASSVGGGAVETQYFGPGTRLLVL.

The rearrangement uses TRBV5-6 and TRBJ2-3; D might be TRBD1 (6 bases). The length of the CDR3 is 15 residues. Per germline, CDR1 SGHDT and CDR2 YYEEEE. V shed 3 bases and J shed 4 bases, with 15 bases lying between them. DNA of the CDR3: TGTGCCAGCAGCTCAACATTCGCAGGGGCAGATACGCAGTATTTT. It is translated as CASSSTFAGADTQYF.

The chain recombines TRBV5-6 with TRBJ2-5; 11 bases align to TRBD2. V gave up 1 base and J gave up 4 bases; unmatched junction bases: 3. Germline values: CDR1 SGHDT, CDR2 YYEEEE. The CDR3 has 15 amino acids. The CDR3 coding sequence is TGTGCCAGCAGCTTGTTTAGCGGGGGGGTAGAGACCCAGTACTTC. This codes for CASSLFSGGVETQYF.

The chain links TRBV11-3 to TRBJ2-7, with D maybe TRBD2 (7 bases). Trimming shortened V by 5 bases and J by 3 bases, and 11 bases separated the two germline ends. This CDR3 is 13 amino acids long. Germline-derived CDR1 and CDR2 are SGHNT and YENEEA. In nucleotides, the CDR3 is TGTGCCAGCAGCCAAGGGGGGGGCTACGAGCAGTACTTC. Translated: CASSQGGGYEQYF.

The gene calls are TRBV29-1 and TRBJ2-5, with 9 bases that match TRBD1. The CDR3 totals 15 residues. CDR1 SQVTM and CDR2 ANQGSEA come from the germline V gene. Unmatched junction bases numbered 14, after V lost 7 bases and J lost 5 bases. CDR3 coding DNA: TGCAGCGCCCCTGAGGTGGGACAGGGTGGCGAGACCCAGTACTTC. It codes for CSAPEVGQGGETQYF. The entire variable domain, with the rest obtained from reference TRBV29-1 and TRBJ2-5, is as follows: SAVISQKPSRDICQRGTSLTIQCQVDSQVTMMFWYRQQPGQSLTLIATANQGSEATYESGFVIDKFPISRPNLTFSTLTVSNMSPEDSSIYLCSAPEVGQGGETQYFGPGTRLLVL.

The rearrangement links TRBV6-6 to TRBJ1-2; D call uncertain. The V end lost 5 bases, the J end lost 4 bases, and 14 bases lay between the germline ends. This CDR3 comprises 14 residues. Germline V gene lookup returns CDR1 MNHNY and CDR2 SVGAGI (reference sequence). CDR3 residues: CASSPQTFSYGYTF. The CDR3 DNA is TGTGCCAGCAGTCCCCAGACTTTCAGCTATGGCTACACCTTC.

This clone was seen only once. The V and J genes are TRBV7-8 and TRBJ1-1, with D unresolved. The CDR3 has 12 residues. From germline, CDR1 is SGHVS and CDR2 FQNEAQ. The germline V and J ends were trimmed by 0 bases and 11 bases, with 10 bases remaining between them. In DNA, the CDR3 is TGTGCCAGCAGCTTAGCTAATGGCGGGGCTTTCTTT. Encoded protein: CASSLANGGAFF.

The genes are TRBV11-2 and TRBJ2-7; 8 nucleotides agree with TRBD1. Germline values: CDR1 SGHAT, CDR2 FQNNGV. V lost 5 bases to trimming and J lost 5 bases; unmatched junction nucleotides: 11. This CDR3 comprises 15 residues. The CDR3 here is CASSPRTGRLDEQYF. DNA of the CDR3: TGTGCCAGCAGCCCCCGGACAGGGCGTTTGGACGAGCAGTACTTC. Full variable domain (rest looked up from reference TRBV11-2 and TRBJ2-7): EAGVAQSPRYKIIEKRQSVAFWCNPISGHATLYWYQQILGQGPKLLIQFQNNGVVDDSQLPKDRFSAERLKGVDSTLKIQPAKLEDSAVYLCASSPRTGRLDEQYFGPGTRLTVT.

This chain links TRBV5-1 with TRBJ2-5; weak D call: TRBD2 (5 bases). Germline-derived CDR1 and CDR2 are SGHRS and YFSETQ. Trimming pared 5 bases from V and 3 bases from J, leaving 14 bases between. The CDR3 contains 14 residues. The CDR3 DNA sequence: TGCGCCAGCAGTTGGGAGAGTCCCGAAGAGACCCAGTACTTC. It yields the protein CASSWESPEETQYF.

This chain joins TRBV18 and TRBJ1-4, with unresolved D. This CDR3 spans 15 amino acids. Deletions cut 2 bases from V and 0 bases from J, with 7 bases between. Germline lookup yields CDR1 KGHSH and CDR2 LQKENI. The CDR3 coding sequence is TGTGCCAGCTCACCAGGGTTGGCAACTAATGAAAAACTGTTTTTT. Amino acids: CASSPGLATNEKLFF.

V gene TRBV7-9 combines with J gene TRBJ1-1; 10 bases fit TRBD1. The CDR3 runs 16 residues. The J segment lost 3 bases and the V segment lost 5 bases, leaving 9 bases of the junction unmatched. Germline loops: CDR1 SEHNR, CDR2 FQNEAQ (reference sequence). The CDR3 sequence is CASSASTGGAHTEAFF. The CDR3 nucleotides are TGTGCCAGCAGCGCCTCGACAGGGGGCGCGCACACTGAAGCTTTCTTT.

The chain is built from TRBV7-2 and TRBJ1-2; D is uncertain. The CDR3 has 13 amino acids. Trimming stripped 0 bases from V and 2 bases from J, with 4 bases between. CDR1 is SGHTA, CDR2 FQGNSA, per germline. The DNA of the CDR3 is TGTGCCAGCAGCTTAGCAGAGAACTATGGCTACACCTTC. This gives the protein CASSLAENYGYTF.

The CDR3 protein is CASSESHGNTIYF. DNA for the CDR3: TGTGCCAGCAGTGAAAGTCATGGGAACACCATATATTTT. V usage is TRBV2 and J usage is TRBJ1-3; unclear D gene. In germline, CDR1 is SNHLY, CDR2 FYNNEI. V was pared by 2 bases and J by 7 bases, with 9 bases between. There are 13 residues in the CDR3. Full variable domain (rest looked up from reference TRBV2 and TRBJ1-3): EPEVTQTPSHQVTQMGQEVILRCVPISNHLYFYWYRQILGQKVEFLVSFYNNEISEKSEIFDDQFSVERPDGSNFTLKIRSTKLEDSAMYFCASSESHGNTIYFGEGSWLTVV.

CDR3 in DNA: TGTGCCAGCTCACCGGGACAGTTTGCCACGAACACTGAAGCTTTCTTT. Translation: CASSPGQFATNTEAFF. The rearrangement joins TRBV18 to TRBJ1-1, with 7 bases identical to TRBD1. This CDR3 is built from 16 residues. J was trimmed by 1 base and V by 3 bases; bases with no gene match: 8. Germline values: CDR1 KGHSH, CDR2 LQKENI.

The chain is built from TRBV14 and TRBJ1-1; no clear D gene. This CDR3 is 14 amino acids long. Trimming took off 4 bases at V and 4 bases at J, with 13 bases between the two ends. The germline gives CDR1 SGHDN, CDR2 FVKESK. The CDR3 coding sequence is TGTGCCAGCAGCCCATACGTTGGAGGCACTGAAGCTTTCTTT. Translated: CASSPYVGGTEAFF.

V usage is TRBV19 and J usage is TRBJ1-6; D not resolved. Germline loops: CDR1 LNHDA, CDR2 SQIVND (reference sequence). V was pared by 5 bases and J by 2 bases, with 10 bases between. The CDR3 runs to 15 residues. In nucleotides, the CDR3 is TGTGCCAGTAGTGTGGTCGGGACCTATAATTCACCCCTCCACTTT. As protein: CASSVVGTYNSPLHF. The whole variable domain, filled in from reference TRBV19 and TRBJ1-6, reads DGGITQSPKYLFRKEGQNVTLSCEQNLNHDAMYWYRQDPGQGLRLIYYSQIVNDFQKGDIAEGYSVSREKKESFPLTVTSAQKNPTAFYLCASSVVGTYNSPLHFGNGTRLTVT.

The chain links TRBV5-1 to TRBJ2-7; 10 positions agree with TRBD1. The germline V gene encodes CDR1 SGHRS and CDR2 YFSETQ. V was pared by 2 bases and J by 6 bases, with 5 bases of the junction left unmatched. The CDR3 consists of 14 residues. CDR3 in amino acids: CASSLNRDRGEQYF. In nucleotides, the CDR3 is TGCGCCAGCAGCTTAAACCGGGACAGGGGCGAGCAGTACTTC.

This rearrangement joins TRBV4-1 to TRBJ1-3; TRBD1 is a possible D gene (6 bases). Germline-derived CDR1 and CDR2 are MGHRA and YSYEKL. The CDR3 is 15 residues long. V was cut by 3 bases and J by 0 bases, with 9 bases left in between. The CDR3 here is CASSQQGTSGNTIYF. CDR3 in DNA: TGCGCCAGCAGCCAGCAGGGGACCTCTGGAAACACCATATATTTT.